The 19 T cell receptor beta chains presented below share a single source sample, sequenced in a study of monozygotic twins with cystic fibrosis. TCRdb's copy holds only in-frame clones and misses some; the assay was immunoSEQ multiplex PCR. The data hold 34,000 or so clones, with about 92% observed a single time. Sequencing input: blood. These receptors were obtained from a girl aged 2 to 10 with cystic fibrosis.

For the CDR3, the DNA is TGTGCCAGCAGGGGACAGCCTGATAGAACCTACGAGCAGTACTTC. Its translation: CASRGQPDRTYEQYF. V is TRBV6-6 and J is TRBJ2-7; 7 bases match TRBD1. The V gene end was trimmed by 6 bases and the J gene end by 2 bases; junction bases not matched to a gene: 10. Germline V gene lookup returns CDR1 MNHNY and CDR2 SVGAGI (reference sequence). CDR3 length equals 15 residues.

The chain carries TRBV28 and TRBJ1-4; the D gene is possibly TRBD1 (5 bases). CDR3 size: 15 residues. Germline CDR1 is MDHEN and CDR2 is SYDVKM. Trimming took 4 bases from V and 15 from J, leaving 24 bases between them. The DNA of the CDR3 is TGTGCCAGCAGTTCGACAGAAGCCCACAGCGAGTACTTGTTTTTT. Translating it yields CASSSTEAHSEYLFF.

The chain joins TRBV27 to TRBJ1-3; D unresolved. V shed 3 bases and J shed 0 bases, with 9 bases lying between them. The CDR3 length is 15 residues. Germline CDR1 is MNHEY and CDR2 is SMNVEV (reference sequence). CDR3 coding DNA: TGTGCCAGCAGTTTGTCCAGCTCCTCTGGAAACACCATATATTTT. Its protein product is CASSLSSSSGNTIYF.

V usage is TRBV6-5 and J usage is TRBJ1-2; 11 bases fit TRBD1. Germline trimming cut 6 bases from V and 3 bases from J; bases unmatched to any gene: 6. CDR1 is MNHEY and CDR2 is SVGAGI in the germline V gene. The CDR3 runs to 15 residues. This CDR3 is CASRLGTGGHYGYTF. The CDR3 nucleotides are TGTGCCAGCAGACTCGGGACAGGGGGACACTATGGCTACACCTTC.

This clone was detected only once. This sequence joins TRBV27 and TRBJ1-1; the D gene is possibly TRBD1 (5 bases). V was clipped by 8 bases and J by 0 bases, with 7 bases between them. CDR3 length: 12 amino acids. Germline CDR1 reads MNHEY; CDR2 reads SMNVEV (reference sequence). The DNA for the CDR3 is TGTGCCAGCGGACAACTGAACACTGAAGCTTTCTTT. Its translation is CASGQLNTEAFF.

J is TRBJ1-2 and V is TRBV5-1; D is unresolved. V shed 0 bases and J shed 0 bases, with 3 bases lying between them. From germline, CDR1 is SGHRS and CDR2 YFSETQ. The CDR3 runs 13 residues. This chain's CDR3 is CASSLEPNYGYTF. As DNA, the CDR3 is TGCGCCAGCAGCTTGGAGCCTAACTATGGCTACACCTTC. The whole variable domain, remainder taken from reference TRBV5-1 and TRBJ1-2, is KAGVTQTPRYLIKTRGQQVTLSCSPISGHRSVSWYQQTPGQGLQFLFEYFSETQRNKGNFPGRFSGRQFSNSRSEMNVSTLELGDSALYLCASSLEPNYGYTFGSGTRLTVV.

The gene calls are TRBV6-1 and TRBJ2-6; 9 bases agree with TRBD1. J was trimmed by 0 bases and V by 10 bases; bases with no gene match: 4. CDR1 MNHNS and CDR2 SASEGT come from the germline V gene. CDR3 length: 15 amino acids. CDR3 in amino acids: CATTGGSSGANVLTF. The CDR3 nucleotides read TGTGCCACGACAGGGGGGTCCTCTGGGGCCAACGTCCTGACTTTC.

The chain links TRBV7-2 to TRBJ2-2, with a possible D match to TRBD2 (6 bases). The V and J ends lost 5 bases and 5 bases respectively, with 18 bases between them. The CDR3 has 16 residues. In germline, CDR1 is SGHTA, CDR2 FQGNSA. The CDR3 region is CASSVNAVGGTGELFF. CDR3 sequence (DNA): TGTGCCAGCAGCGTGAATGCGGTCGGGGGAACCGGGGAGCTGTTTTTT.

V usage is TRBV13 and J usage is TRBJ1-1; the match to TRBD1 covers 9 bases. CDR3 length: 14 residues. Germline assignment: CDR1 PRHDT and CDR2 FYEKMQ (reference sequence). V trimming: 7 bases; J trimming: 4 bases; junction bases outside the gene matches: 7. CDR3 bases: TGTGCCAGCAACCTACAGGGGGCCATCACTGAAGCTTTCTTT. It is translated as CASNLQGAITEAFF.

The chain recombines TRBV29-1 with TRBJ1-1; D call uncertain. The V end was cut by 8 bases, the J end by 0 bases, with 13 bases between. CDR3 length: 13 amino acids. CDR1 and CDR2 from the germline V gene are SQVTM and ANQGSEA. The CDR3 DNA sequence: TGCAGCTCCGTCCTTTCTCTGAACACTGAAGCTTTCTTT. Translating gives CSSVLSLNTEAFF.

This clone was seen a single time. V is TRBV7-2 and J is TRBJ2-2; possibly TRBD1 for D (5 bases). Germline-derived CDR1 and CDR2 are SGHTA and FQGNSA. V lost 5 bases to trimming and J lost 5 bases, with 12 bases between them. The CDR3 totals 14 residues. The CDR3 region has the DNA TGTGCCAGCAGCCCCCAGGGCACTACCGGGGAGCTGTTTTTT. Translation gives CASSPQGTTGELFF. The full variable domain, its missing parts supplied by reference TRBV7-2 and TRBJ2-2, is GAGVSQSPSNKVTEKGKDVELRCDPISGHTALYWYRQSLGQGLEFLIYFQGNSAPDKSGLPSDRFSAERTGGSVSTLTIQRTQQEDSAVYLCASSPQGTTGELFFGEGSRLTVL.

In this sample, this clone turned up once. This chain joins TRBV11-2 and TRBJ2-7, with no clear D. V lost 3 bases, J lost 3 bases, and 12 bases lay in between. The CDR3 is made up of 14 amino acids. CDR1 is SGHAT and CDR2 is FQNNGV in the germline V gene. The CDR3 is CASSLARAFYEQYF. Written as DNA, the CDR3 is TGTGCCAGCAGCTTGGCTCGGGCTTTCTACGAGCAGTACTTC. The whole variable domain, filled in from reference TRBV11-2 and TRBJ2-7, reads EAGVAQSPRYKIIEKRQSVAFWCNPISGHATLYWYQQILGQGPKLLIQFQNNGVVDDSQLPKDRFSAERLKGVDSTLKIQPAKLEDSAVYLCASSLARAFYEQYFGPGTRLTVT.

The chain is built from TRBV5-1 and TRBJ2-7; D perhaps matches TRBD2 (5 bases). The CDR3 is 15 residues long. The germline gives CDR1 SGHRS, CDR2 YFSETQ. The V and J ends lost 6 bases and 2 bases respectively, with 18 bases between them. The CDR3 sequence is CASNLNEGRTYEQYF. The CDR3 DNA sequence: TGCGCCAGCAACCTGAACGAAGGGAGAACCTACGAGCAGTACTTC.

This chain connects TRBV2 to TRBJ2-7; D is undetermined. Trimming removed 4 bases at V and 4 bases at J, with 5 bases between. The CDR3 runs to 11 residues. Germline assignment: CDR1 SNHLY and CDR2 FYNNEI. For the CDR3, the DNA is TGTGCCAGCAGTGTCGCATACGAGCAGTACTTC. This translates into CASSVAYEQYF.

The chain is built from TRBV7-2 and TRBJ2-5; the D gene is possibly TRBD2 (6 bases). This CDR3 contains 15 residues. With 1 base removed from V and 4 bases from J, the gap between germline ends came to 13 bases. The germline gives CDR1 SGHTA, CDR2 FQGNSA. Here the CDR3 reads CASSLVPRGGETQYF. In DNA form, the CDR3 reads TGTGCCAGCAGCTTAGTCCCCCGGGGAGGAGAGACCCAGTACTTC. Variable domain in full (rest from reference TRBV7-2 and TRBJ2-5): GAGVSQSPSNKVTEKGKDVELRCDPISGHTALYWYRQSLGQGLEFLIYFQGNSAPDKSGLPSDRFSAERTGGSVSTLTIQRTQQEDSAVYLCASSLVPRGGETQYFGPGTRLLVL.

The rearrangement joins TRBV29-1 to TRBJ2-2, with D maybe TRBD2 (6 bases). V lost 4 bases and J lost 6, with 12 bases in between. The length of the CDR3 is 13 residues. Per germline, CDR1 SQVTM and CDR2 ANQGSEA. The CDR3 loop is CSVGGGRAGELFF. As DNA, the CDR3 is TGCAGCGTTGGTGGAGGGAGAGCCGGGGAGCTGTTTTTT.

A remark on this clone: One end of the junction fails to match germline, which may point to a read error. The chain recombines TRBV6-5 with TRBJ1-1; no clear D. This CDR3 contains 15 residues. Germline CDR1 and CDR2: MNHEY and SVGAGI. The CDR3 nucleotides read TGTGCCAGCATCAAGGGTGAGGGTTGGAACGCTGAAGCTTTCTTT. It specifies CASIKGEGWNAEAFF.

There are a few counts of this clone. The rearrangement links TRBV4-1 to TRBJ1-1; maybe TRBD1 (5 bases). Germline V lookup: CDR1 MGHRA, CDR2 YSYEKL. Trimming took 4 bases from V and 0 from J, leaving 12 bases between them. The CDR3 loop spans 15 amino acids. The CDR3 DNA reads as TGCGCCAGCAGCCCCACAGGTTTTATGAACACTGAAGCTTTCTTT. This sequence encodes CASSPTGFMNTEAFF.

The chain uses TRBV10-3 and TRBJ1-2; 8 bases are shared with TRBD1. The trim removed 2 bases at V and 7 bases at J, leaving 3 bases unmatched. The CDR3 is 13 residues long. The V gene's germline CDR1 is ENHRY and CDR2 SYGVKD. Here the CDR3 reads CAISEGQGAGYTF. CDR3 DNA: TGTGCCATCAGTGAGGGCCAGGGGGCTGGCTACACCTTC.